The 22 T cell receptor beta chains presented below share a single source sample, sequenced in a study of regulatory T cells in long-lasting Graves disease. Both iRepertoire HTBI primers and Arm-PCR of CDR3 regions were used to build the TCR beta libraries. TCRdb analysed the multiplex PCR reads with MiXCR anew, one entry per CDR3 protein. The top ten clones hold roughly 10% of a sample with around 500,000 distinct CDR3 sequences, approximately 12% of them seen once. Specified time point: newly diagnosed GD, antithyroid drugs for less than 3 months. RNA isolated from PBMCs was used to make the TCR library. This same sample was also taken into another study, of T cells in Graves' hyperthyroidism and ophthalmopathy.

The sample was peripheral blood mononuclear cells (PBMCs), taken at new diagnosis, from a patient treated with antithyroid drugs. The receptors stem from a man under 40 with Graves disease.

This chain joins TRBV10-3 and TRBJ2-7; 11 nucleotides line up with TRBD2. CDR1 and CDR2 from the germline V gene are ENHRY and SYGVKD. The V segment lost 11 bases and the J segment 5 bases; nucleotides outside the gene matches: 8. The CDR3 loop spans 13 amino acids. CDR3 nucleotides: TGTGCCCTCAAGACTAGCGGGACTGACGAGCAGTACTTC. Protein sequence: CALKTSGTDEQYF.

Points on this clonotype: This may stem from a read error, because a much larger clone lies one nucleotide away. The V gene is TRBV28, the J gene TRBJ2-5, with no clear D. This CDR3 contains 15 residues. The germline V gene has CDR1 MDHEN and CDR2 SYDVKM. In DNA, the CDR3 is TGTGTCAGCACCTCCCTGTGGGCACCGGTAGAGACCCAGTACTTC. Its translation: CVSTSLWAPVETQYF.

This clonotype occurred many times. This chain links TRBV30 with TRBJ2-7, with no clear D. CDR1 is GTSNPN, CDR2 SVGIG, per germline (reference sequence). This CDR3 contains 11 residues. V lost 0 bases and J 6 bases, leaving 6 bases between the germline ends. CDR3 nucleotides: TGTGCCTGGAGTGTAGTCCGCGAGCAGTACTTC. Translating it yields CAWSVVREQYF.

Ten or more counts support this clonotype. The V gene is TRBV27, the J gene TRBJ2-7; TRBD2 agrees at 9 bases. This CDR3 has 15 residues. Per the germline V gene, CDR1 is MNHEY and CDR2 is SMNVEV (reference sequence). The ends lost 3 bases at V and 6 bases at J; junction bases unmatched: 9. The CDR3 here is CASSFSGRSQLEQYF. CDR3 sequence (DNA): TGTGCCAGCAGTTTTAGCGGGAGATCCCAGCTCGAGCAGTACTTC.

This clonotype was observed many times. The rearrangement links TRBV20-1 to TRBJ2-1; the match to TRBD2 covers 9 bases. V dropped 3 bases and J dropped 11; count of bases not matched to a gene: 11. The CDR3 covers 14 residues. Germline assignment: CDR1 DFQATT and CDR2 SNEGSKA (reference sequence). This CDR3 is CSASDNFSGSQQFF. The CDR3 nucleotides are TGCAGTGCTAGTGATAATTTTAGCGGGAGCCAGCAGTTCTTC.

This clonotype appeared many times. This chain connects TRBV7-8 to TRBJ2-1, with D possibly matching TRBD1 (7 bases). V dropped 4 bases and J dropped 0 bases, with 16 bases sitting between them. The CDR3 spans 17 residues. Germline V gives CDR1 SGHVS, CDR2 FQNEAQ. This CDR3 is CASSSGGGGRSYNEQFF. The CDR3 DNA reads TGTGCCAGCAGCTCCGGAGGGGGCGGGCGCTCCTACAATGAGCAGTTCTTC.

This clonotype was seen more than once but under ten times. J is TRBJ2-2 and V is TRBV10-3, with 8 bases matching TRBD2. CDR1 and CDR2 from the germline V gene are ENHRY and SYGVKD. The trim removed 11 bases at V and 4 bases at J, leaving 12 bases unmatched. This CDR3 is built from 15 residues. CDR3 in amino acids: CAAHGAGGPTGELFF. The CDR3 bases are TGTGCCGCGCATGGCGCGGGAGGTCCCACCGGGGAGCTGTTTTTT.

There are a few counts of this clonotype. The gene calls are TRBV5-6 and TRBJ1-2, with D possibly matching TRBD1 (6 bases). Trimming removed 4 bases at V and 8 bases at J, with 18 bases between. The CDR3 consists of 14 residues. Germline CDR1 and CDR2: SGHDT and YYEEEE. The CDR3 protein is CASSPGHLGQGYTF. Here the CDR3 DNA reads TGTGCCAGCAGCCCGGGACACCTCGGCCAAGGCTACACCTTC.

To note about this clonotype: This may be a read error, as it is one base from a much larger clone. The CDR3 spells CSVDTVRERGYTF. The CDR3 region has the DNA TGCAGCGTTGACACCGTCAGGGAACGCGGCTACACCTTC. The V call is TRBV29-1, the J call TRBJ1-2; tentatively, D is TRBD1 (5 bases). Trimming cost V 3 bases and J 8 bases, with 16 bases left between them. This CDR3 has 13 residues. Germline V gene data show CDR1 as SQVTM and CDR2 as ANQGSEA.

This clonotype was observed a few times. The chain joins TRBV5-5 to TRBJ2-3, with 8 bases lining up with TRBD2. Germline CDR1 reads SGHKS; CDR2 reads YYEKEE (reference sequence). With V trimmed by 1 base and J by 2 bases, 6 bases remained unmatched. CDR3 size: 16 residues. CDR3 nucleotides: TGTGCCAGCAGCTTGCCCCTAGCGGGTGCCACAGATACGCAGTATTTT. It is translated as CASSLPLAGATDTQYF.

This clonotype was seen repeatedly, ten times or more. The gene calls are TRBV5-1 and TRBJ2-7; 7 bases map to TRBD1. The germline CDR1 and CDR2 sequences are SGHRS and YFSETQ. The CDR3 runs 14 residues. V lost 2 bases to trimming and J lost 5 bases; unmatched junction nucleotides: 7. The CDR3 protein is CASSFQDRANEQYF. CDR3 DNA: TGCGCCAGCAGCTTCCAAGACAGGGCCAACGAGCAGTACTTC. Full variable domain (remainder filled in from reference TRBV5-1 and TRBJ2-7): KAGVTQTPRYLIKTRGQQVTLSCSPISGHRSVSWYQQTPGQGLQFLFEYFSETQRNKGNFPGRFSGRQFSNSRSEMNVSTLELGDSALYLCASSFQDRANEQYFGPGTRLTVT.

This clonotype was found many times. The chain recombines TRBV20-1 with TRBJ2-7, with D tentatively TRBD1 (6 bases). The CDR3 covers 12 residues. CDR1 DFQATT and CDR2 SNEGSKA come from the germline V gene (reference sequence). The CDR3 region is CAPRGSSYEQYF. DNA of the CDR3: TGCGCCCCTAGGGGGTCCTCCTACGAGCAGTACTTC.

This clonotype was detected many times. The DNA of the CDR3 is TGTGCCAGCAGTTACAGCTGGGGGAACACCGGGGAGCTGTTTTTT. Its protein is CASSYSWGNTGELFF. This rearrangement joins TRBV6-5 to TRBJ2-2; D unresolved. Trimming stripped 2 bases from V and 1 base from J, with 8 bases between. Germline-derived CDR1 and CDR2 are MNHEY and SVGAGI. The CDR3 runs to 15 residues.

Concerning this clonotype: This could be a read error, since a much larger clone is one nucleotide away. The CDR3 nucleotides are TGCAGTGCTAGAGATCCGGCCCGCTCCTACAATGAGCGGTTCTTC. Its translation: CSARDPARSYNERFF. The V gene is TRBV20-1, the J gene TRBJ2-1; D gene unclear. Germline-derived CDR1 and CDR2 are DFQATT and SNEGSKA (reference sequence). The CDR3 is 15 amino acids.

This clonotype was observed many times. The chain uses TRBV5-1 and TRBJ2-1; 11 bases fit TRBD2. The germline V gene encodes CDR1 SGHRS and CDR2 YFSETQ. After removal of 4 bases from V and 3 bases from J, the junction contained 6 bases not matched to a gene. This CDR3 is built from 16 residues. The CDR3, as DNA: TGCGCCAGCAGCACCTCCGGGACTAGCGGCTACAATGAGCAGTTCTTC. Translating gives CASSTSGTSGYNEQFF.

In this sample, this clonotype turned up many times. The rearrangement uses TRBV20-1 and TRBJ2-1, with a weak D call TRBD2 (6 bases). This CDR3 is built from 11 residues. V dropped 6 bases and J dropped 9 bases, with 12 bases sitting between them. Germline lookup yields CDR1 DFQATT and CDR2 SNEGSKA (reference sequence). The DNA for the CDR3 is TGCAGTGCCAGACTAGACGGTGAGCAGTTCTTC. This encodes CSARLDGEQFF.

A few counts support this clonotype. The chain recombines TRBV6-1 with TRBJ2-7; 11 bases are a match to TRBD2. CDR3 size: 15 residues. With 6 bases clipped from V and 4 bases from J, the junction kept 8 bases outside the gene matches. Looked up from germline, CDR1 is MNHNS and CDR2 is SASEGT. The CDR3 here is CASRDGTSGIYEQYF. In DNA, the CDR3 is TGTGCCAGCAGGGACGGGACTAGCGGAATATACGAGCAGTACTTC.

This clonotype was seen a few times. The rearrangement links TRBV20-1 to TRBJ2-3; D remains ambiguous. There are 13 residues in the CDR3. V was cut by 3 bases and J by 4 bases, with 11 bases left in between. CDR1 and CDR2 from the germline V gene are DFQATT and SNEGSKA (reference sequence). The CDR3 DNA reads as TGCAGTGCTAGGGAGTTGTGGCCAGATACGCAGTATTTT. It codes for CSARELWPDTQYF.

The chain combines TRBV12-3 or TRBV12-4 with TRBJ2-5; 9 positions match TRBD1. V trimming: 4 bases; J trimming: 5 bases; junction bases outside the gene matches: 8. The CDR3 covers 15 residues. CDR3 nucleotide sequence: TGTGCCAGCAGTTCAGACAGGGGGGTACGGGAGACCCAGTACTTC. The encoded protein is CASSSDRGVRETQYF.

There are many counts of this clonotype. The chain uses TRBV20-1 and TRBJ2-1; D perhaps matches TRBD2 (6 bases). Looked up from germline, CDR1 is DFQATT and CDR2 is SNEGSKA (reference sequence). The V and J ends lost 8 bases and 3 bases respectively, with 23 bases between them. This CDR3 comprises 16 residues. The CDR3 spells CSSTRRRGSGYNEQFF. In DNA, the CDR3 is TGCAGTTCAACCCGGCGACGAGGTAGCGGCTACAATGAGCAGTTCTTC.

The gene calls are TRBV3-1 and TRBJ1-2; 8 nucleotides agree with TRBD1. With 4 bases clipped from V and 5 bases from J, the junction kept 12 bases outside the gene matches. Germline V CDR1 and CDR2: LGHDT, YNNKEL (reference sequence). The CDR3 extends over 16 amino acids. In DNA form, the CDR3 reads TGTGCCAGCAGCCCCGACAGGGGTCGTTTATTGTATGGCTACACCTTC. Translated, it gives CASSPDRGRLLYGYTF.

This clonotype was seen many times. This chain joins TRBV10-1 and TRBJ2-3; TRBD1 matches at 11 bases. Trimming at V came to 4 bases and at J to 0 bases, leaving 0 bases not matched to a gene. This CDR3 is built from 15 residues. The germline gives CDR1 WNHNN, CDR2 SYGVQD (reference sequence). The CDR3 DNA follows: TGCGCCAGCAGTGGGACAGGGGGCAGCACAGATACGCAGTATTTT. Its translation is CASSGTGGSTDTQYF.